The source of this T cell receptor beta chain is a study of memory CD4+ T cells and cytomegalovirus serostatus. Whole-study context: This sample comes from healthy Belgian adults, eight to ten CMV seropositive, roughly 22 seronegative.

Germline V CDR1 and CDR2: MNHEY, SMNVEV (reference sequence). The length of the CDR3 is 16 residues. V gave up 0 bases and J gave up 0 bases, with 9 bases separating them. Whole-study findings and limits: Suggested: most of the CMV-linked TCR signature lies in CD4+ memory cells.

In the source study's methods: Out-of-frame sequences were removed, leaving 2 million to 2.5 million distinct TCRbeta sequences. TCRdb's copy holds only in-frame clones and misses some; the assay was immunoSEQ multiplex PCR. The V and J calls and clone size are taken from that table; D and trimming were inferred from the DNA. Of 75,000 to 95,000 clones in the sample, around 80% were seen once. A word on this clone: Its antigen is not identified.

Single viable CD3+CD4+CD8-CD45RO+ cells were sorted as the memory CD4+ T cells. CMV serostatus came from serum IgG against pp150, pp28, p38, p52. This receptor was taken from an adult in good health and CMV-seronegative. The rearrangement joins TRBV27 to TRBJ1-5, with TRBD1 as a possible D gene (6 bases). The material sequenced was memory CD4+ T cells from blood. The CDR3 is CASSLSGTYSNQPQHF. The CDR3 bases are TGTGCCAGCAGTTTATCGGGGACATATAGCAATCAGCCCCAGCATTTT.